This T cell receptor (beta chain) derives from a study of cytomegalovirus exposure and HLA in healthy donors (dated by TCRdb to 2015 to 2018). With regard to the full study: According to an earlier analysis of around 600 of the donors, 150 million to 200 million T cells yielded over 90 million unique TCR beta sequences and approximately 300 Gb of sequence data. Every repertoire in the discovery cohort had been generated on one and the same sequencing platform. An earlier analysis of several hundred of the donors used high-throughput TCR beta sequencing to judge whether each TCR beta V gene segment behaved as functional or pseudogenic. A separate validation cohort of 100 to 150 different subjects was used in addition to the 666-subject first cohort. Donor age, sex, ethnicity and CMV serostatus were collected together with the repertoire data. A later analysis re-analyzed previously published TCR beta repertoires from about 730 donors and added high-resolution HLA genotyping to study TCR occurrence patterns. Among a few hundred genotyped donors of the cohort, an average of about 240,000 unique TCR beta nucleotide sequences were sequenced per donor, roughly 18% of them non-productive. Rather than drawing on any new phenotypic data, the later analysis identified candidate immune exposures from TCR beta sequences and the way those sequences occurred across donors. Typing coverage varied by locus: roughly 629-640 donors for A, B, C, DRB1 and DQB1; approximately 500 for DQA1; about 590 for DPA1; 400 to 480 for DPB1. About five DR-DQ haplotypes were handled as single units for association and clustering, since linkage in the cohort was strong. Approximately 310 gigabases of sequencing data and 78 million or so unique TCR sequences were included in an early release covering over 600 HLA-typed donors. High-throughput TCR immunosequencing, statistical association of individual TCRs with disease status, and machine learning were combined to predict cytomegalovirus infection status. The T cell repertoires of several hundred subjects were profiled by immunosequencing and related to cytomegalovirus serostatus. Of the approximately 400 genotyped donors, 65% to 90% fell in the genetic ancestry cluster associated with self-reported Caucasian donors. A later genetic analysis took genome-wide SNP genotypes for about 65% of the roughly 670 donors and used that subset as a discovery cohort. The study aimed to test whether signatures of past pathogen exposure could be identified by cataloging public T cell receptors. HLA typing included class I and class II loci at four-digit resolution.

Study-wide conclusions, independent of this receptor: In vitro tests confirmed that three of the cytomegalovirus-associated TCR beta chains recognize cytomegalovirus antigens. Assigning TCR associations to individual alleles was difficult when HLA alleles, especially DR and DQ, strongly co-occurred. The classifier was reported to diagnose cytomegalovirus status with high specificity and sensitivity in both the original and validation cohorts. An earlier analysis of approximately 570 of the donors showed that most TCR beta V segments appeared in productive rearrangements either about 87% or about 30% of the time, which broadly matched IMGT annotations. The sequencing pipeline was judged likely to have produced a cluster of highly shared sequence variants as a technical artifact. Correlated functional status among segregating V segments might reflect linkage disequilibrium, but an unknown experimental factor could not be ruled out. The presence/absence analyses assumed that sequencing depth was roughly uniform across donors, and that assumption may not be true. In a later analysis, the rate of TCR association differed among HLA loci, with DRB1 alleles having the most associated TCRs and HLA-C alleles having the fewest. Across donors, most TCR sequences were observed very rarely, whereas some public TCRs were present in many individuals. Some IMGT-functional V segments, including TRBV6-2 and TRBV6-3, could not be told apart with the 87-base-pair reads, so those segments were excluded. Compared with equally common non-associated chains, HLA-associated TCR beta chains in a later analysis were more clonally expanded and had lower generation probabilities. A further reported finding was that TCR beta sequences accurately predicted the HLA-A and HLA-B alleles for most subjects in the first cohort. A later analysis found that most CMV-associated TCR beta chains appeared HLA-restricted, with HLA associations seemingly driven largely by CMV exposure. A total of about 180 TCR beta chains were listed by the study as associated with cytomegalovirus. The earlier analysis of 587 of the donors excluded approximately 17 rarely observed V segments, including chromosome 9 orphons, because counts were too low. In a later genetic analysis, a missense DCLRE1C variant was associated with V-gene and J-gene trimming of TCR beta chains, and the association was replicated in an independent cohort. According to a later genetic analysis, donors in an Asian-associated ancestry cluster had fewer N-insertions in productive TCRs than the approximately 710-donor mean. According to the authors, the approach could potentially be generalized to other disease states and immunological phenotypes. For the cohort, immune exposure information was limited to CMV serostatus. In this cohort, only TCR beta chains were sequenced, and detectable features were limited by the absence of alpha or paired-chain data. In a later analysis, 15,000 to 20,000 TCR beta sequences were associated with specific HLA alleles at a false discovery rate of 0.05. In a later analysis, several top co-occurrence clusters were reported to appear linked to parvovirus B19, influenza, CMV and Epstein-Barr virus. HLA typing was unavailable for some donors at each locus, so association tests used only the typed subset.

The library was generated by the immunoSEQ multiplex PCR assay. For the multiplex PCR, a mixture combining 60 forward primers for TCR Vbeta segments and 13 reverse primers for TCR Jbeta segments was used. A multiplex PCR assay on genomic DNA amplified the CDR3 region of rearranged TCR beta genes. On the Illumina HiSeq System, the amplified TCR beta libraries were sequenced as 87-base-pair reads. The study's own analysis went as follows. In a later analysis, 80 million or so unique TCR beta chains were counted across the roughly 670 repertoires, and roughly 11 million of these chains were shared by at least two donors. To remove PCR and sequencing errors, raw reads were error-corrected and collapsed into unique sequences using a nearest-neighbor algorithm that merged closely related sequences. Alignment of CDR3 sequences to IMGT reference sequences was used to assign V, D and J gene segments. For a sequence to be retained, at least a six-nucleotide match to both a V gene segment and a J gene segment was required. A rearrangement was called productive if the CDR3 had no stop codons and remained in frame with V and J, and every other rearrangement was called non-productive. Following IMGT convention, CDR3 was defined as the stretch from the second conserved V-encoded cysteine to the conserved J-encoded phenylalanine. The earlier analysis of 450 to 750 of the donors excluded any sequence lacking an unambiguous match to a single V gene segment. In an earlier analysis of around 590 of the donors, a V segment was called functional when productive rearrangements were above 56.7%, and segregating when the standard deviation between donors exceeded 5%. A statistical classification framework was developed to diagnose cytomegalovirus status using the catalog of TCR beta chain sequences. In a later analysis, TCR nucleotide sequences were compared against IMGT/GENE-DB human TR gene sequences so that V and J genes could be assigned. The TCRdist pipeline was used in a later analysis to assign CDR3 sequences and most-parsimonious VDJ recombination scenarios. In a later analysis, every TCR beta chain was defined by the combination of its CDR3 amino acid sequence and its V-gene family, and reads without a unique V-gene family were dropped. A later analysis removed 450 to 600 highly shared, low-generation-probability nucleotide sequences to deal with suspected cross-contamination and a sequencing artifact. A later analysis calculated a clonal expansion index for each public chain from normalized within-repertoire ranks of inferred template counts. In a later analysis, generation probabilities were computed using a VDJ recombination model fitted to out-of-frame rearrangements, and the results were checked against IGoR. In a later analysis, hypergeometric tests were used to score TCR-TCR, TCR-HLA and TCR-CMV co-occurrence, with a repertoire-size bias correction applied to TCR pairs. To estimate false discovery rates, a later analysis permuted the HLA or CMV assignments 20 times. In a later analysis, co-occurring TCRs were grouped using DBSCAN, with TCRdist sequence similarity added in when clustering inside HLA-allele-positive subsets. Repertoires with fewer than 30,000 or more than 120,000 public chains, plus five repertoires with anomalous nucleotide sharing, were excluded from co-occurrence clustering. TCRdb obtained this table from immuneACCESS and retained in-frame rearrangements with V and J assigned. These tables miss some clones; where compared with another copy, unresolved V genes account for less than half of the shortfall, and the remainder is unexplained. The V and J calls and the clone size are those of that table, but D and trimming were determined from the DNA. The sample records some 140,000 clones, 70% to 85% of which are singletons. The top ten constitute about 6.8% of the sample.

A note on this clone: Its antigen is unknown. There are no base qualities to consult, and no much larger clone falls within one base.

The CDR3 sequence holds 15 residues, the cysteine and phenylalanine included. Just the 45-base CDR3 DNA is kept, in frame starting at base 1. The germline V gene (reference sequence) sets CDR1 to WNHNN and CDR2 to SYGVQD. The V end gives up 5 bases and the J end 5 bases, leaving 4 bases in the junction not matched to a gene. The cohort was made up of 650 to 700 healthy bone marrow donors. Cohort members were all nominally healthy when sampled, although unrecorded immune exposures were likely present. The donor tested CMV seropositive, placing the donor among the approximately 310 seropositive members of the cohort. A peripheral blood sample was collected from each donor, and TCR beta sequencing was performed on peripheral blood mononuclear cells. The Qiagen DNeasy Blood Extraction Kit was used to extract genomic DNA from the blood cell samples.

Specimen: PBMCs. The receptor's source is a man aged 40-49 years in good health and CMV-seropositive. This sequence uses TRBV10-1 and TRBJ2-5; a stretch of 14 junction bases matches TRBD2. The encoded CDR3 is CASSMGLAGVETQYF. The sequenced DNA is TGCGCCAGCAGTATGGGACTAGCGGGAGTGGAGACCCAGTACTTC.